A single sample gave rise to the 6 T cell receptor beta chains below, sequenced in a study of shared clonotypes between healthy human individuals. Libraries were prepared by immunoSEQ multiplex PCR; TCRdb keeps only in-frame clonotypes and omits some of them. The sample contains 950,000 to 1,100,000 clones, about 75% of which appear only once. The sequenced material came from memory CD4+ T cells sorted from blood. Subset denoted: CD45RA-negative fraction. These receptors were taken from a man younger than 35 in good health.

This clone was seen a single time. The chain is built from TRBV10-1 and TRBJ2-1, with a weak D call TRBD2 (6 bases). The CDR3 runs to 15 residues. The germline CDR1 and CDR2 sequences are WNHNN and SYGVQD (reference sequence). The V gene lost 0 bases and the J gene lost 2 bases, with 8 bases spanning the gap. CDR3 DNA sequence: TGCGCCAGCAGTGAGTCCAGCGGGCCCTACAATGAGCAGTTCTTC. Protein product: CASSESSGPYNEQFF.

The chain couples TRBV6-5 to TRBJ2-5; no definite D call. This CDR3 has 12 amino acids. Trimming removed 6 bases from V and 4 bases from J, with 9 bases in between. Per germline, CDR1 MNHEY and CDR2 SVGAGI. The CDR3, as DNA: TGTGCCAGCAGCTCCCCCCCAGAGACCCAGTACTTC. It yields the protein CASSSPPETQYF.

The chain is built from TRBV5-1 and TRBJ2-2; no clear D gene. Trimming took 2 bases from V and 1 from J, leaving 3 bases between them. CDR1 is SGHRS and CDR2 is YFSETQ in the germline V gene. The CDR3 is made up of 13 amino acids. CDR3 bases: TGCGCCAGCAGCTTAAAGAACACCGGGGAGCTGTTTTTT. It yields the protein CASSLKNTGELFF.

This clone was found a few times. The chain links TRBV15 to TRBJ1-2; D perhaps matches TRBD1 (6 bases). V dropped 1 base and J dropped 5 bases, with 11 bases sitting between them. Germline V gene sequence: CDR1 LNHNV, CDR2 YYDKDF (reference sequence). The CDR3 totals 14 residues. CDR3 residues: CATSRGQVEYGYTF. For the CDR3, the DNA is TGTGCCACCAGCAGAGGACAGGTCGAGTATGGCTACACCTTC.

The chain's CDR3 is CASSLTGGRETQYF. DNA of the CDR3: TGTGCCAGCAGTCTTACAGGGGGCCGAGAGACCCAGTACTTC. This chain joins TRBV6-4 and TRBJ2-5, with 9 bases fitting TRBD1. CDR1 is MRHNA and CDR2 is SNTAGT in the germline V gene. V lost 5 bases to trimming and J lost 4 bases; unmatched junction nucleotides: 5. The CDR3 has 14 residues.

V usage is TRBV30 and J usage is TRBJ1-5, with D uncertain. Trimming removed 0 bases from V and 5 bases from J, with 8 bases in between. This CDR3 is built from 13 residues. Per germline, CDR1 GTSNPN and CDR2 SVGIG (reference sequence). CDR3 sequence (DNA): TGTGCCTGGAGTGTAGCAGAGTATCAGCCCCAGCATTTT. Its translation: CAWSVAEYQPQHF. Full variable domain (remainder filled in from reference TRBV30 and TRBJ1-5): SQTIHQWPATLVQPVGSPLSLECTVEGTSNPNLYWYRQAAGRGLQLLFYSVGIGQISSEVPQNLSASRPQDRQFILSSKKLLLSDSGFYLCAWSVAEYQPQHFGDGTRLSIL.